These 30 T cell receptor beta chains share one sample of origin, sequenced in a study of OX40 agonist ivuxolimab in advanced cancers. Repertoires were generated with immunoSEQ multiplex PCR, while TCRdb's copy carries only in-frame clones and drops some. The data show around 30,000 clones, around 90% seen once. The source was CD4+ or CD8+ T cells sorted from blood, collected in a trial of the OX40 agonist ivuxolimab. The receptors originated from an adult with an advanced solid tumor such as melanoma, head and neck, liver or kidney cancer.

The V and J genes are TRBV11-2 and TRBJ2-7, with 7 bases lining up with TRBD1. In germline, CDR1 is SGHAT, CDR2 FQNNGV. The V and J ends lost 2 bases and 4 bases, in that order; junction bases with no gene match: 8. The CDR3 contains 15 residues. In DNA, the CDR3 is TGTGCCAGCAGCTTAAAACAGGGGATCGGGTACGAGCAGTACTTC. Translation gives CASSLKQGIGYEQYF.

V and J are TRBV7-2 and TRBJ2-2; TRBD1 matches 9 bases. V shed 5 bases and J 2 bases; nucleotides not matched to a gene: 6. CDR1 SGHTA and CDR2 FQGNSA come from the germline V gene. CDR3 size: 16 residues. CDR3 in DNA: TGTGCCAGCAGCGGCCGGACAGGGGCCAACACCGGGGAGCTGTTTTTT. Amino acids: CASSGRTGANTGELFF.

This rearrangement joins TRBV7-2 to TRBJ1-2; D might be TRBD1 (5 bases). There are 16 residues in the CDR3. Germline lookup yields CDR1 SGHTA and CDR2 FQGNSA. The V end lost 5 bases, the J end lost 3 bases, and 19 bases lay between the germline ends. CDR3 nucleotide sequence: TGTGCCAGCAGCCCTCGCAGGGAGGCCTCTTACTATGGCTACACCTTC. Protein: CASSPRREASYYGYTF.

In regard to this clone: The junction departs from the called germline gene at one end, perhaps through a read error. The CDR3 spells CASREGGRAKNIQYF. The CDR3 DNA follows: TGTGCCAGCAGGGAAGGGGGGCGGGCCAAAAACATTCAGTACTTC. V is TRBV2 and J is TRBJ2-4; D may be TRBD1 or TRBD2 (6 bases each). CDR3 size: 15 residues. The germline CDR1 and CDR2 sequences are SNHLY and FYNNEI.

The rearrangement uses TRBV30 and TRBJ1-2, with unresolved D. Deletions cut 1 base from V and 7 bases from J, with 10 bases between. The CDR3 runs 12 residues. Germline V gene sequence: CDR1 GTSNPN, CDR2 SVGIG (reference sequence). As DNA, the CDR3 is TGTGCCTGGAGTGAGTCAGTGGGTGGCTACACCTTC. Its translation is CAWSESVGGYTF.

This chain connects TRBV10-2 to TRBJ2-1; 11 bases fit TRBD1. Per the germline V gene, CDR1 is WSHSY and CDR2 is SAAADI. Trimming removed 7 bases from V and 10 bases from J; junction bases left unmatched: 6. CDR3 length: 13 residues. The CDR3 region has the DNA TGCGCCAGCAAGGACAGGGGGCGGGGGGAGCAGTTCTTC. Its translation: CASKDRGRGEQFF.

The chain recombines TRBV28 with TRBJ2-3, with 12 bases aligning to TRBD2. V lost 6 bases to trimming and J lost 14 bases; unmatched junction nucleotides: 12. Germline CDR1 reads MDHEN; CDR2 reads SYDVKM. This CDR3 has 14 residues. CDR3 nucleotide sequence: TGTGCCAGCAGCGCAGGGACTAGCGGGCTGAGAGCGTATTTT. Protein sequence: CASSAGTSGLRAYF.

This clone was detected only a few times. V is TRBV2 and J is TRBJ2-5; D unclear. The V gene lost 3 bases and the J gene lost 3 bases, with 5 bases spanning the gap. CDR3 length: 12 residues. The germline gives CDR1 SNHLY, CDR2 FYNNEI. The DNA of the CDR3 is TGTGCCAGCAGTGAGGCAGAAGAGACCCAGTACTTC. Its protein is CASSEAEETQYF.

The gene calls are TRBV19 and TRBJ1-4; D is possibly TRBD1 (5 bases). V lost 7 bases, J lost 7 bases, and 13 bases lay in between. This CDR3 is built from 13 residues. CDR1 LNHDA and CDR2 SQIVND come from the germline V gene (reference sequence). The CDR3 nucleotides read TGTGCCAGTAAACGGCAGGGCCGTGAAAAACTGTTTTTT. Translated: CASKRQGREKLFF.

The chain recombines TRBV19 with TRBJ2-7, with D perhaps given as TRBD1 or TRBD2 (5 bases each). This CDR3 has 15 residues. The germline gives CDR1 LNHDA, CDR2 SQIVND (reference sequence). The V and J ends lost 5 bases and 2 bases respectively, with 16 bases between them. The CDR3 nucleotides read TGTGCCAGTAGTCCGCTCCATGGGGGACCCTACGAGCAGTACTTC. Protein: CASSPLHGGPYEQYF.

Details on this clone: At one end, the junction sequence differs from germline, possibly due to a read error. This chain uses TRBV6-1 with TRBJ2-5, with D maybe TRBD2 (6 bases). CDR1 is MNHNS, CDR2 SASEGT, per germline. The CDR3 runs 16 residues. The CDR3 nucleotides are TGTGCCAGCAGTAAAGCGGCCTTGGGGGGAGCAGAGACCCAGTACTTC. It specifies CASSKAALGGAETQYF.

The rearrangement links TRBV30 to TRBJ1-5; D is possibly TRBD1 (5 bases). The CDR3 has 17 amino acids. Germline V gene sequence: CDR1 GTSNPN, CDR2 SVGIG (reference sequence). V lost 1 base to trimming and J lost 0 bases, with 16 bases between them. CDR3 region: CAWSEFFGGNSNQPQHF. The CDR3 DNA sequence: TGTGCCTGGAGTGAATTTTTTGGGGGGAATAGCAATCAGCCCCAGCATTTT. Combining the CDR3 with reference TRBV30 and TRBJ1-5 gives the whole variable domain SQTIHQWPATLVQPVGSPLSLECTVEGTSNPNLYWYRQAAGRGLQLLFYSVGIGQISSEVPQNLSASRPQDRQFILSSKKLLLSDSGFYLCAWSEFFGGNSNQPQHFGDGTRLSIL.

CDR3 nucleotide sequence: TGTGCCAGTAGTAGTCAGCTATATGGCTACACCTTC. This codes for CASSSQLYGYTF. The V gene is TRBV19, the J gene TRBJ1-2, with D unresolved. Germline V gives CDR1 LNHDA, CDR2 SQIVND (reference sequence). Trimming removed 4 bases from V and 5 bases from J, with 8 bases in between. The CDR3 is made up of 12 amino acids.

The chain couples TRBV18 to TRBJ2-5, with 9 bases fitting TRBD2. This CDR3 spans 15 amino acids. With 3 bases clipped from V and 5 bases from J, the junction kept 7 bases outside the gene matches. CDR1 KGHSH and CDR2 LQKENI come from the germline V gene. CDR3 DNA sequence: TGTGCCAGCTCACCCTCGGGACTAGCACGGGAGACCCAGTACTTC. Encoded protein: CASSPSGLARETQYF. Together with reference TRBV18 and TRBJ2-5, the CDR3 gives the full variable domain: NAGVMQNPRHLVRRRGQEARLRCSPMKGHSHVYWYRQLPEEGLKFMVYLQKENIIDESGMPKERFSAEFPKEGPSILRIQQVVRGDSAAYFCASSPSGLARETQYFGPGTRLLVL.

The J gene is TRBJ2-5, the V gene TRBV9; 12 bases fit TRBD2. The CDR3 has 16 residues. Germline CDR1 SGDLS, CDR2 YYNGEE. With 4 bases clipped from V and 2 bases from J, the junction kept 6 bases outside the gene matches. CDR3 sequence reads: CASSSVGLAGQETQYF. The DNA for the CDR3 is TGTGCCAGCAGCTCCGTAGGACTAGCGGGGCAAGAGACCCAGTACTTC.

The chain carries TRBV5-1 and TRBJ1-1; 10 bases map to TRBD1. The CDR3 is 15 residues long. Trimming cost V 2 bases and J 6 bases; bases outside gene matches: 7. Germline V gene data show CDR1 as SGHRS and CDR2 as YFSETQ. CDR3 in amino acids: CASSLPGQGFSEAFF. The CDR3 region has the DNA TGCGCCAGCAGCTTACCGGGACAGGGGTTCTCTGAAGCTTTCTTT.

The chain employs TRBV12-2 and TRBJ2-3; TRBD2 is the table's D call, not checked against the DNA. TRBV12-2 is an annotated pseudogene. This CDR3 region has 12 residues. Here the CDR3 DNA reads TGTGCAAGTCGCTTAGGAGGAGATACGCAGTATTTT. It translates to CASRLGGDTQYF.

This rearrangement joins TRBV12-5 to TRBJ1-1; D possibly corresponds to TRBD1 (5 bases). Germline CDR1 and CDR2: LGHNT and FRNRAP. The CDR3 is made up of 15 amino acids. V shed 6 bases and J shed 0 bases, with 14 bases lying between them. The CDR3 region has the DNA TGTGCTAGTGGACCGGGACTGACCATGAACACTGAAGCTTTCTTT. Its protein product is CASGPGLTMNTEAFF.

V is TRBV5-1 and J is TRBJ2-1; 8 nucleotides match TRBD2. CDR1 is SGHRS, CDR2 YFSETQ, per germline. The CDR3 sequence is 13 residues long. V lost 5 bases and J lost 8; bases outside the gene matches: 6. As DNA, the CDR3 is TGCGCCAGCAGGACCATACTAGCGGATGAGCAGTTCTTC. Translation: CASRTILADEQFF.

The rearrangement joins TRBV7-2 to TRBJ2-1, with a tentative D call TRBD2 (6 bases). This CDR3 has 16 amino acids. Germline values: CDR1 SGHTA, CDR2 FQGNSA. V was shortened by 1 base and J by 2 bases, with 12 bases between the two germline ends. The CDR3 sequence: CASSLDSGVAYNEQFF. In DNA form, the CDR3 reads TGTGCCAGCAGCTTAGACTCGGGAGTAGCCTACAATGAGCAGTTCTTC.

The rearrangement joins TRBV5-1 to TRBJ1-1; 9 bases fit TRBD1. The CDR3 length is 16 residues. The V gene's germline CDR1 is SGHRS and CDR2 YFSETQ. J lost 5 bases, V lost 0 bases, and 8 bases had no gene match. CDR3 amino acids: CASSLGPGTGSTEAFF. In DNA, the CDR3 is TGCGCCAGCAGCTTGGGCCCCGGGACAGGGAGTACTGAAGCTTTCTTT.

The CDR3 spells CASRASGGPQETQYF. The CDR3 DNA follows: TGTGCCAGCAGGGCAAGCGGGGGACCTCAAGAGACCCAGTACTTC. The rearrangement uses TRBV25-1 and TRBJ2-5; TRBD2 matches at 8 bases. Unmatched junction bases numbered 8, after V lost 6 bases and J lost 2 bases. Germline CDR1 and CDR2: MGHDK and SYGVNS. CDR3 length: 15 residues.

This clone occurred a few times. The CDR3 DNA follows: TGTGCCTGGAATCCACCCAGGCCTAGCAATCAGCCCCAGCATTTT. This encodes CAWNPPRPSNQPQHF. The chain recombines TRBV30 with TRBJ1-5, with D hard to call. CDR1 GTSNPN and CDR2 SVGIG come from the germline V gene (reference sequence). Trimming took off 4 bases at V and 0 bases at J, with 13 bases between the two ends. The length of the CDR3 is 15 residues. The full variable domain, in which reference TRBV30 and TRBJ1-5 provide the parts outside the CDR3, is SQTIHQWPATLVQPVGSPLSLECTVEGTSNPNLYWYRQAAGRGLQLLFYSVGIGQISSEVPQNLSASRPQDRQFILSSKKLLLSDSGFYLCAWNPPRPSNQPQHFGDGTRLSIL.

The rearrangement links TRBV4-3 to TRBJ2-1; the match to TRBD2 covers 7 bases. The V segment lost 0 bases and the J segment 2 bases; nucleotides outside the gene matches: 7. Per germline, CDR1 LGHNA and CDR2 YSLEER. The CDR3 has 17 amino acids. The CDR3 region is CASSQDLYGGAYNEQFF. CDR3 in DNA: TGCGCCAGCAGCCAAGATTTGTATGGGGGGGCCTACAATGAGCAGTTCTTC.

V is TRBV28 and J is TRBJ2-7, with D hard to call. Germline V CDR1 and CDR2: MDHEN, SYDVKM. V dropped 6 bases and J dropped 6 bases, with 9 bases sitting between them. The CDR3 runs to 11 residues. The CDR3, as DNA: TGTGCCAGCAGCCCCCGAGGCGAGCAGTACTTC. This encodes CASSPRGEQYF.

The chain employs TRBV16 and TRBJ1-1; D is possibly TRBD1 (5 bases). In germline, CDR1 is KGHSY, CDR2 FQNENV. The CDR3 has 17 amino acids. V lost 2 bases and J 0 bases, leaving 16 bases between the germline ends. The CDR3 here is CASSQGRTGGMNTEAFF. The CDR3 DNA follows: TGTGCCAGCAGCCAAGGAAGGACGGGGGGAATGAACACTGAAGCTTTCTTT.

The chain combines TRBV5-6 with TRBJ2-3; D ambiguous. This CDR3 is built from 14 residues. Trimming pared 1 base from V and 1 base from J, leaving 7 bases between. Per the germline V gene, CDR1 is SGHDT and CDR2 is YYEEEE. The DNA of the CDR3 is TGTGCCAGCAGCTTGAAGGGCGGCACAGATACGCAGTATTTT. It yields the protein CASSLKGGTDTQYF.

The rearrangement uses TRBV12-5 and TRBJ2-2; possibly TRBD2 for D (5 bases). Per the germline V gene, CDR1 is LGHNT and CDR2 is FRNRAP. There are 20 residues in the CDR3. Between the trimmed V and J ends, which lost 0 bases and 7 bases, there was a span of 27 bases. The DNA of the CDR3 is TGTGCTAGTGGTTTGGTATGGGAGATGGGCACTATAGGAGGAGACGGGGAGCTGTTTTTT. This codes for CASGLVWEMGTIGGDGELFF.

This chain links TRBV18 with TRBJ1-3; D gene uncertain. With 3 bases removed from V and 0 bases from J, the gap between germline ends came to 6 bases. Germline V gene lookup returns CDR1 KGHSH and CDR2 LQKENI. This CDR3 comprises 14 residues. Written as DNA, the CDR3 is TGTGCCAGCTCACCCGACGTCTCTGGAAACACCATATATTTT. This translates into CASSPDVSGNTIYF.

This clone occurred once. The rearrangement joins TRBV4-3 to TRBJ2-7; D is ambiguous. V shed 0 bases and J shed 0 bases, with 9 bases lying between them. Germline values: CDR1 LGHNA, CDR2 YSLEER. The CDR3 contains 15 residues. In nucleotides, the CDR3 is TGCGCCAGCAGCCAAGATTCGGGCAACTCCTACGAGCAGTACTTC. Translation: CASSQDSGNSYEQYF.